A single sample gave rise to the 27 T cell receptor beta chains below, sequenced in a study of early T cells in non-severe SARS-CoV-2 infection. TCRdb fed the 5' RACE reads into MiXCR, producing one record per CDR3 protein. The repertoire holds some 82,000 distinct CDR3 sequences, with around an eighth as singletons. The sequencing input was whole blood. These receptors were collected from an adult who was a healthcare worker with PCR-confirmed SARS-CoV-2 infection or an uninfected control (not recorded which).

V and J are TRBV10-3 and TRBJ2-3, with D perhaps matching TRBD1 (6 bases). CDR3 size: 13 residues. Germline V lookup: CDR1 ENHRY, CDR2 SYGVKD. V lost 7 bases, J lost 6 bases, and 14 bases lay in between. The CDR3 DNA follows: TGTGCCATCAAGGGACCCCAGGGGGATACGCAGTATTTT. As protein: CAIKGPQGDTQYF.

This clonotype was found a few times. The J gene is TRBJ2-1, the V gene TRBV11-2; D possibly corresponds to TRBD2 (6 bases). The CDR3 runs 15 residues. Per germline, CDR1 SGHAT and CDR2 FQNNGV. Between the trimmed V and J ends, which lost 1 base and 2 bases, there was a span of 9 bases. The CDR3 spells CASSLGAGPYNEQFF. The CDR3 DNA follows: TGTGCCAGCAGCTTAGGTGCGGGGCCCTACAATGAGCAGTTCTTC.

This clonotype has only a few counts. The V gene is TRBV28, the J gene TRBJ1-5; no clear D. V was shortened by 6 bases and J by 0 bases, with 6 bases between the two germline ends. The CDR3 has 13 amino acids. CDR1 is MDHEN, CDR2 SYDVKM, per germline. The CDR3 spells CASRQDSNQPQHF. CDR3 nucleotides: TGTGCCAGCAGGCAGGATAGCAATCAGCCCCAGCATTTT.

This clonotype came up a few times. A read error may produce the germline difference seen at one junction end. The chain combines TRBV7-3 with TRBJ1-1; D unclear. Germline values: CDR1 SGHTA, CDR2 FQGTGA. CDR3 size: 13 residues. The CDR3 DNA sequence: TGTGCCAGCAGCCGTACAATGAATACTGAAGCTTTCTTT. Protein: CASSRTMNTEAFF.

In this sample, this clonotype turned up many times. The chain links TRBV5-1 to TRBJ1-2; TRBD1 might be the D (5 bases). The V and J ends lost 5 bases and 4 bases respectively, with 12 bases between them. CDR1 and CDR2 (germline): SGHRS, YFSETQ. The CDR3 loop spans 13 amino acids. The chain's CDR3 is CASSLGVGYGYTF. Written as DNA, the CDR3 is TGCGCCAGCAGTCTAGGGGTCGGCTATGGCTACACCTTC. The full variable domain, in which reference TRBV5-1 and TRBJ1-2 provide the parts outside the CDR3, is KAGVTQTPRYLIKTRGQQVTLSCSPISGHRSVSWYQQTPGQGLQFLFEYFSETQRNKGNFPGRFSGRQFSNSRSEMNVSTLELGDSALYLCASSLGVGYGYTFGSGTRLTVV.

This clonotype was seen a few times. This chain links TRBV7-2 with TRBJ1-6; 7 bases agree with TRBD1. V lost 1 base and J lost 6; bases outside the gene matches: 3. CDR1 is SGHTA and CDR2 is FQGNSA in the germline V gene. CDR3 length: 15 residues. The CDR3 here is CASSLVGTANSPLHF. DNA of the CDR3: TGTGCCAGCAGCTTAGTCGGGACAGCTAATTCACCCCTCCACTTT.

This clonotype was picked up a small number of times. J is TRBJ1-1 and V is TRBV6-6; D gene ambiguous. The V gene's germline CDR1 is MNHNY and CDR2 SVGAGI (reference sequence). V lost 7 bases and J 3 bases, leaving 9 bases between the germline ends. CDR3 length equals 12 residues. The CDR3, as DNA: TGTGCCAGCACCCTCATGGACACTGAAGCTTTCTTT. Translated: CASTLMDTEAFF.

This clonotype was seen many times. The V gene is TRBV6-5, the J gene TRBJ2-2; no firm D call. The germline V gene encodes CDR1 MNHEY and CDR2 SVGAGI. This CDR3 region has 13 residues. V lost 6 bases to trimming and J lost 4 bases, with 9 bases between them. This chain's CDR3 is CASSPRSTGELFF. The CDR3 DNA sequence: TGTGCCAGCAGCCCACGGAGCACCGGGGAGCTGTTTTTT.

This clonotype appeared a few times. The chain uses TRBV29-1 and TRBJ2-7; 10 bases match TRBD1. V lost 6 bases to trimming and J lost 1 base; unmatched junction nucleotides: 9. The CDR3 runs 15 residues. Germline V gene data show CDR1 as SQVTM and CDR2 as ANQGSEA. In DNA form, the CDR3 reads TGCAGCGTGGGCACCCGGGACAGGGGTTCCTACGAGCAGTACTTC. Its protein is CSVGTRDRGSYEQYF.

This clonotype was observed many times. The CDR3 here is CASSLESTQYF. In nucleotides, the CDR3 is TGTGCCAGCAGCCTGGAGAGTACGCAGTATTTT. The J gene is TRBJ2-3, the V gene TRBV7-8, with D unclear. The germline gives CDR1 SGHVS, CDR2 FQNEAQ. This CDR3 is 11 amino acids long. Trimming stripped 5 bases from V and 8 bases from J, with 8 bases between. Combining the CDR3 with reference TRBV7-8 and TRBJ2-3 gives the whole variable domain GAGVSQSPRYKVAKRGQDVALRCDPISGHVSLFWYQQALGQGPEFLTYFQNEAQLDKSGLPSDRFFAERPEGSVSTLKIQRTQQEDSAVYLCASSLESTQYFGPGTRLTVL.

A few counts support this clonotype. The V gene is TRBV15, the J gene TRBJ2-7; 10 bases match TRBD1. The germline gives CDR1 LNHNV, CDR2 YYDKDF (reference sequence). The CDR3 loop spans 15 amino acids. With 2 bases clipped from V and 2 bases from J, the junction kept 3 bases outside the gene matches. The CDR3 DNA sequence: TGTGCCACCAGCAGACAAGACAGGGGGCCCTACGAGCAGTACTTC. Protein product: CATSRQDRGPYEQYF.

This clonotype was detected many times. This chain uses TRBV3-1 with TRBJ1-1; D is ambiguous. This CDR3 comprises 14 residues. V gave up 3 bases and J gave up 5 bases, with 13 bases separating them. Germline-derived CDR1 and CDR2 are LGHDT and YNNKEL (reference sequence). Written as DNA, the CDR3 is TGTGCCAGCAGCCAGGGTGAGCGGGGAACTGAAGCTTTCTTT. It specifies CASSQGERGTEAFF. Using reference TRBV3-1 and TRBJ1-1 for the parts outside the CDR3, the full variable domain is DTAVSQTPKYLVTQMGNDKSIKCEQNLGHDTMYWYKQDSKKFLKIMFSYNNKELIINETVPNRFSPKSPDKAHLNLHINSLELGDSAVYFCASSQGERGTEAFFGQGTRLTVV.

This clonotype was found a few times. The gene calls are TRBV5-6 and TRBJ2-3; no definite D call. The CDR3 has 13 amino acids. Germline lookup yields CDR1 SGHDT and CDR2 YYEEEE. V lost 3 bases to trimming and J lost 4 bases, with 9 bases between them. The CDR3 loop reads CASSWYTADTQYF. The DNA of the CDR3 is TGTGCCAGCAGCTGGTACACGGCAGATACGCAGTATTTT.

The V and J genes are TRBV20-1 and TRBJ2-7; 7 nucleotides agree with TRBD1. The germline V gene has CDR1 DFQATT and CDR2 SNEGSKA (reference sequence). J was trimmed by 1 base and V by 1 base; bases with no gene match: 10. This CDR3 comprises 16 residues. This chain's CDR3 is CSARGPLKGASYEQYF. In nucleotides, the CDR3 is TGCAGTGCTAGAGGACCTTTGAAGGGGGCGTCCTACGAGCAGTACTTC.

The chain uses TRBV13 and TRBJ1-6; D is undetermined. Trimming cost V 3 bases and J 6 bases, with 9 bases left between them. Looked up from germline, CDR1 is PRHDT and CDR2 is FYEKMQ (reference sequence). The CDR3 loop spans 14 amino acids. CDR3 sequence: CASSFSTSNSPLHF. DNA of the CDR3: TGTGCCAGCAGCTTCTCCACCAGTAATTCACCCCTCCACTTT.

The chain joins TRBV28 to TRBJ2-5; 7 bases match TRBD1. After removal of 5 bases from V and 3 bases from J, the junction contained 3 bases not matched to a gene. Germline lookup yields CDR1 MDHEN and CDR2 SYDVKM. This CDR3 comprises 13 residues. The CDR3 DNA sequence: TGTGCCAGCAGTAGTACAGGGGAAGAGACCCAGTACTTC. Translated, it gives CASSSTGEETQYF.

The chain employs TRBV11-3 and TRBJ2-3; 7 bases map to TRBD1. Germline V gene sequence: CDR1 SGHNT, CDR2 YENEEA. With V trimmed by 4 bases and J by 7 bases, 14 bases remained unmatched. There are 16 residues in the CDR3. CDR3 protein: CASSSLPGQSGNTQYF. The CDR3 DNA reads TGTGCCAGCAGCTCTCTCCCGGGACAGAGCGGCAATACGCAGTATTTT.

The genes are TRBV9 and TRBJ1-3; no firm D call. This CDR3 is built from 17 residues. Trimming removed 0 bases from V and 0 bases from J, with 13 bases in between. CDR1 is SGDLS and CDR2 is YYNGEE in the germline V gene. The DNA of the CDR3 is TGTGCCAGCAGCGTAGTCCTGACACATAGCTCTGGAAACACCATATATTTT. It yields the protein CASSVVLTHSSGNTIYF.

The genes are TRBV3-1 and TRBJ2-3, with D unclear. The CDR3 runs 17 residues. Trimming took 4 bases from V and 4 from J, leaving 21 bases between them. CDR1 LGHDT and CDR2 YNNKEL come from the germline V gene (reference sequence). CDR3 in amino acids: CASSPHLSAGAPDTQYF. DNA for the CDR3: TGTGCCAGCAGCCCCCACCTATCCGCTGGAGCCCCAGATACGCAGTATTTT.

This clonotype was found many times. This sequence joins TRBV6-6 and TRBJ2-3, with D unclear. The germline V and J ends were trimmed by 5 bases and 0 bases, with 9 bases remaining between them. CDR1 and CDR2 (germline): MNHNY, SVGAGI (reference sequence). This CDR3 spans 14 amino acids. The chain's CDR3 is CASSRASSTDTQYF. The CDR3 bases are TGTGCCAGCAGTCGAGCGAGTAGCACAGATACGCAGTATTTT.

The V gene is TRBV3-1, the J gene TRBJ2-7; D unclear. The CDR3 spans 14 residues. V was clipped by 0 bases and J by 0 bases, with 6 bases between them. Germline-derived CDR1 and CDR2 are LGHDT and YNNKEL (reference sequence). CDR3 nucleotides: TGTGCCAGCAGCCAAGATCCCCTCTCCTACGAGCAGTACTTC. It yields the protein CASSQDPLSYEQYF.

This clonotype was observed a handful of times. V usage is TRBV11-2 and J usage is TRBJ2-5, with a tentative D call TRBD2 (5 bases). CDR3 length: 15 amino acids. Trimming stripped 0 bases from V and 2 bases from J, with 10 bases between. Per the germline V gene, CDR1 is SGHAT and CDR2 is FQNNGV. Written as DNA, the CDR3 is TGTGCCAGCAGCTTAGATTGGACTTTTCAAGAGACCCAGTACTTC. Translated, it gives CASSLDWTFQETQYF.

This clonotype was observed a handful of times. Compared with germline, one end of the junction differs, possibly owing to a read error. V usage is TRBV7-7 and J usage is TRBJ2-7, with D maybe TRBD2 (6 bases). Germline V gene data show CDR1 as SSHAT and CDR2 as FNYEAQ (reference sequence). CDR3 length equals 13 residues. The CDR3 is CASSLGGDYEQYF. In nucleotides, the CDR3 is TGTGCTAGCAGCTTAGGCGGGGACTACGAGCAGTACTTC.

This clonotype appeared many times. The gene calls are TRBV28 and TRBJ1-6; D gene uncertain. Germline V gene sequence: CDR1 MDHEN, CDR2 SYDVKM. CDR3 length: 16 amino acids. The V and J ends lost 5 bases and 9 bases respectively, with 20 bases between them. Written as DNA, the CDR3 is TGTGCCAGCAGTGGTTACCGTTGGGCCGAGGGTTCACCCCTCCACTTT. It encodes CASSGYRWAEGSPLHF.

This clonotype was counted at least ten times. In DNA, the CDR3 is TGTGCCAGCATGTGGACTAGCTCTGGAAACACCATATATTTT. Translating gives CASMWTSSGNTIYF. The chain employs TRBV2 and TRBJ1-3; D unclear. The V end lost 7 bases, the J end lost 0 bases, and 10 bases lay between the germline ends. The CDR3 covers 14 residues. Germline values: CDR1 SNHLY, CDR2 FYNNEI.

The sample holds a few counts of this clonotype. V is TRBV28 and J is TRBJ1-3; no clear D gene. The CDR3 has 12 amino acids. Germline V gives CDR1 MDHEN, CDR2 SYDVKM. The V gene lost 8 bases and the J gene lost 8 bases, with 13 bases spanning the gap. CDR3 region: CASFRRPDTIYF. The CDR3 DNA reads TGTGCCAGCTTTCGGAGGCCGGACACCATATATTTT.

This clonotype was counted ten times or more. The chain combines TRBV11-2 with TRBJ2-3, with 8 bases fitting TRBD2. The V gene end was trimmed by 2 bases and the J gene end by 1 base; junction bases not matched to a gene: 2. There are 15 residues in the CDR3. CDR1 and CDR2 from the germline V gene are SGHAT and FQNNGV. The chain's CDR3 is CASSLQAGGTDTQYF. The CDR3 nucleotides read TGTGCCAGCAGCTTACAAGCGGGGGGCACAGATACGCAGTATTTT.